This entry concerns a single T cell receptor beta chain. Its target is unknown. This sample was included in a study of T cell responses to AZD1222 COVID-19 vaccine. Study outcomes and limitations: In a largely white British group with more females than males, clonal diversity was possibly underestimated.

Repertoires were generated with immunoSEQ multiplex PCR, while TCRdb's copy carries only in-frame clones and drops some. The data show about 100,000 clones, nearly 90% seen once. This receptor was obtained from an adult who received the AZD1222 COVID-19 vaccine. The sequencing used peripheral blood, collected 28 days after the second AZD1222 dose.

CDR3 amino acids: CSVVSGRNQPQHF. CDR3 nucleotide sequence: TGCAGCGTTGTAAGCGGCCGCAATCAGCCCCAGCATTTT. The V gene is TRBV29-1, the J gene TRBJ1-5; D ambiguous. Trimming left V 4 bases short and J 2 bases short, with 9 bases between. The germline V gene has CDR1 SQVTM and CDR2 ANQGSEA. This CDR3 is built from 13 residues. The variable domain in full, with the rest retrieved from reference TRBV29-1 and TRBJ1-5, is SAVISQKPSRDICQRGTSLTIQCQVDSQVTMMFWYRQQPGQSLTLIATANQGSEATYESGFVIDKFPISRPNLTFSTLTVSNMSPEDSSIYLCSVVSGRNQPQHFGDGTRLSIL.